This TCR beta chain derives from a study of CD8+ T cells in alopecia areata. Trimming stripped 3 bases from V and 2 bases from J, with 11 bases between. This CDR3 region has 13 residues. CDR1 and CDR2 (germline): SQVTM, ANQGSEA. Indicated treatment: oral pan-JAK inhibitor, 5-10 mg twice daily. Isolated RNA was reverse transcribed into cDNA used as the sequencing template. Clones were sequenced by immunoSEQ multiplex PCR, and TCRdb holds only the in-frame ones, with some missing. The sample carries about 200,000 clones, roughly 56% recorded once. Overall study results and limits: In lesional scalp, particularly from alopecia totalis/universalis, clonality was higher than in normal scalp.

Of note for this clone: Its cognate antigen is unknown.

Material: CD4+ T cells sorted from blood, obtained at week 4, from a patient treated with tofacitinib. This TCR was recovered from a human donor with alopecia areata. The J gene is TRBJ2-7, the V gene TRBV29-1; unclear D gene. The CDR3: CSVEKGPAYEQYF. DNA of the CDR3: TGCAGCGTTGAGAAGGGTCCTGCCTACGAGCAGTACTTC.